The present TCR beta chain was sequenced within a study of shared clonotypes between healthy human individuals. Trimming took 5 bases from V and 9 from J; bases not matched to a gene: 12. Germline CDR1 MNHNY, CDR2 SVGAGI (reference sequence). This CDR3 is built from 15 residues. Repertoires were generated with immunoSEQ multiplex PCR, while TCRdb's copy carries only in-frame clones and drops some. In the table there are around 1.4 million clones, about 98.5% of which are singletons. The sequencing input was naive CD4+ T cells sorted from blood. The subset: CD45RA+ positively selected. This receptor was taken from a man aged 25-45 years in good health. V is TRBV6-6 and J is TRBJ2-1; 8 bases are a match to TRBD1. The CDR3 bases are TGTGCCAGCAGTAAGATCGTACAGGGGGGTTCTGAGCAGTTCTTC. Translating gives CASSKIVQGGSEQFF.